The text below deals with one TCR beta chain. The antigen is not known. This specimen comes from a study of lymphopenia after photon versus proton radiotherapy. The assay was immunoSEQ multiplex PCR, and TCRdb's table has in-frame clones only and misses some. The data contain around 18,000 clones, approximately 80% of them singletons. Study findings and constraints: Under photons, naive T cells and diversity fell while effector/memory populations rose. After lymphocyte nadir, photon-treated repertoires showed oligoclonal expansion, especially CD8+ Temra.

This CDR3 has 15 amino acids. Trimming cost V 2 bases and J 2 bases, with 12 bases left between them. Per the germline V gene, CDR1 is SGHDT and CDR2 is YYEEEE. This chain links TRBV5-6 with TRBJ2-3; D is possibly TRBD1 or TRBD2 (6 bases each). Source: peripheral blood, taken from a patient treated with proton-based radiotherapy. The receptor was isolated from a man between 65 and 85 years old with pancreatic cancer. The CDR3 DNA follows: TGTGCCAGCAGCTTCGGGGGCACTCACACAGATACGCAGTATTTT. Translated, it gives CASSFGGTHTDTQYF.